The 10 T cell receptor beta chains reported below all come from one sample, sequenced in a study of siplizumab effects on memory and regulatory T cells. Some clones are missing from TCRdb's copy, which holds only in-frame ones; the method was immunoSEQ multiplex PCR. The table has more than 95,000 clones, approximately 94% seen once. The sequencing input was non-Treg CD4+ T cells sorted from blood. The receptors were gathered from a human donor in good health.

CDR3 sequence (DNA): TGTGCCAGTAGTATTCGCCCCGAAGAGACCCAGTACTTC. Its protein product is CASSIRPEETQYF. This rearrangement joins TRBV19 to TRBJ2-5; unclear D gene. Germline assignment: CDR1 LNHDA and CDR2 SQIVND (reference sequence). Trimming took off 3 bases at V and 3 bases at J, with 8 bases between the two ends. This CDR3 contains 13 residues.

The chain joins TRBV5-1 to TRBJ2-3; D is undetermined. This CDR3 has 15 amino acids. CDR1 is SGHRS and CDR2 is YFSETQ in the germline V gene. Trimming took 0 bases from V and 0 from J, leaving 8 bases between them. The CDR3, as DNA: TGCGCCAGCAGCTTGGAGGCAGCTAGCACAGATACGCAGTATTTT. Translated: CASSLEAASTDTQYF.

On this clone itself: One end of the junction varies from germline; a read error may be responsible. V gene TRBV6-1 combines with J gene TRBJ2-1; D gene uncertain. The V gene's germline CDR1 is MNHNS and CDR2 SASEGT. The CDR3 contains 13 residues. The CDR3 bases are TGTGCCACCATATCCAGACACTTTACAGATTGGGTCTTC. Translating it yields CATISRHFTDWVF.

The chain recombines TRBV11-3 with TRBJ2-3; tentative D call: TRBD1 (6 bases). Per germline, CDR1 SGHNT and CDR2 YENEEA. V lost 7 bases, J lost 1 base, and 15 bases lay in between. The CDR3 is made up of 15 amino acids. The CDR3 here is CASTCRGWGTDTQYF. For the CDR3, the DNA is TGTGCCAGCACCTGCAGGGGTTGGGGCACAGATACGCAGTATTTT.

In DNA form, the CDR3 reads TGTGCCAGCAGCTTGGCCGGGCAGGGCCTTGTGGGAGATACGCAGTATTTT. Residues: CASSLAGQGLVGDTQYF. The chain links TRBV5-6 to TRBJ2-3; D is possibly TRBD1 (5 bases). Trimming took 0 bases from V and 5 from J, leaving 19 bases between them. This CDR3 has 17 amino acids. Looked up from germline, CDR1 is SGHDT and CDR2 is YYEEEE.

This clone was seen once. V gene TRBV6-6 combines with J gene TRBJ2-7; tentatively, D is TRBD2 (6 bases). Trimming cost V 2 bases and J 1 base, with 12 bases left between them. Looked up from germline, CDR1 is MNHNY and CDR2 is SVGAGI (reference sequence). The CDR3 extends over 15 amino acids. For the CDR3, the DNA is TGTGCCAGCAGTTACCGCCAGCGGGCGTCCTACGAGCAGTACTTC. Its translation: CASSYRQRASYEQYF.

J is TRBJ2-4 and V is TRBV10-2; 15 bases map to TRBD2. Germline-derived CDR1 and CDR2 are WSHSY and SAAADI. V shed 2 bases, J shed 0 bases, and the junction held 11 bases outside the gene matches. The CDR3 consists of 21 residues. The CDR3 protein is CASSEPPGLAGGGVAKNIQYF. CDR3 DNA sequence: TGCGCCAGCAGTGAGCCACCGGGACTAGCGGGAGGAGGGGTAGCCAAAAACATTCAGTACTTC.

The chain carries TRBV15 and TRBJ2-5; the match to TRBD2 covers 7 bases. The CDR3 loop spans 17 amino acids. Germline trimming cut 0 bases from V and 4 bases from J; bases unmatched to any gene: 11. Germline values: CDR1 LNHNV, CDR2 YYDKDF (reference sequence). The DNA for the CDR3 is TGTGCCACCAGCAGAGATATAGTGCGGGGAGGGAGAGAGACCCAGTACTTC. It encodes CATSRDIVRGGRETQYF.

The V call is TRBV7-9, the J call TRBJ2-3; perhaps TRBD1 as D (6 bases). The CDR3 runs 19 residues. V shed 1 base and J shed 9 bases, with 29 bases lying between them. Germline CDR1 SEHNR, CDR2 FQNEAQ (reference sequence). DNA for the CDR3: TGTGCCAGCAGCTTAGTAACAGGGATGAAGACTGGTGCAGGAGTGACGCAGTATTTT. Translation: CASSLVTGMKTGAGVTQYF.

The chain uses TRBV25-1 and TRBJ1-1, with D hard to call. Looked up from germline, CDR1 is MGHDK and CDR2 is SYGVNS. The CDR3 loop spans 12 amino acids. Trimming took off 3 bases at V and 6 bases at J, with 8 bases between the two ends. CDR3 nucleotides: TGTGCCAGCAGTGATTTCTGGGCTGAAGCTTTCTTT. This gives the protein CASSDFWAEAFF. Filled out from reference TRBV25-1 and TRBJ1-1, the complete variable domain reads EADIYQTPRYLVIGTGKKITLECSQTMGHDKMYWYQQDPGMELHLIHYSYGVNSTEKGDLSSESTVSRIRTEHFPLTLESARPSHTSQYLCASSDFWAEAFFGQGTRLTVV.